The subject of this entry is one T cell receptor beta chain. Patients in Seattle were enrolled during active infection, then followed longitudinally. The CDR3 contains 10 residues. Looked up from germline, CDR1 is DFQATT and CDR2 is SNEGSKA (reference sequence). This record belongs to a study of blood T cell repertoires in COVID-19. In the authors' methods: Researchers report that nucleated cell counts were estimated from reference gene primer amplification. The table came from immunoSEQ multiplex PCR; TCRdb's copy has only in-frame clones and leaves some out. Clonal size and the V and J genes are those of that table, whereas D and trimming came from the DNA. The sample carries some 130,000 clones, about nine tenths recorded once.

V is TRBV20-1 and J is TRBJ1-1; D not resolved. This receptor was identified in a woman aged 70-85 years with COVID-19, enrolled during active disease. Sequencing was performed on peripheral blood. The CDR3 sequence is CSGLSRGAFF. The CDR3 coding sequence is TGCAGCGGCCTCTCCAGAGGAGCTTTCTTT.